The TCR beta chain under discussion was sequenced for a study of T cells in localized non-small cell lung cancer (dated by TCRdb to the early 2020s). General notes on the study: The study examined T cell repertoires in 200 to 300 patients with early-stage NSCLC and compared tumors with uninvolved tumor-adjacent lungs. The cohort comprised some 240 treatment-naïve NSCLC patients with resected, localized lung tumors. Of the NSCLC patients, roughly 130 were male and about a hundred were female, and the mean age was approximately 66 years. What the research found in general, with its limitations: Uninvolved tumor-adjacent lung showed the highest T cell clonality, higher than tumor, which suggests more focused antigenic responses in the uninvolved tumor-adjacent lung. Because multi-region tumor sequencing was not done, intratumor heterogeneity could not be ruled out. A median of approximately 53 of the top 100 tumor clones turned up in the paired uninvolved adjacent lung, and approximately 30 of those clones also ranked among the top 100 of that same adjacent lung. Since the design was exploratory, TCR variables were selected using unadjusted p-values with no false-discovery rate correction. Higher T cell density in blood was associated with longer overall survival, whereas higher clonality in adjacent lung was associated with shorter survival.

At diagnosis, tumor, uninvolved tumor-adjacent lung and peripheral blood were collected and then preserved as a mix of FFPE and fresh-frozen material. For TCR repertoire profiling, the blood samples were analyzed as peripheral blood mononuclear cells. Comments on this clone: Its binding antigen is unknown. No per-base quality is available; no much larger clone lies one base away.

The immunoSEQ Assay was used to sequence TCR beta CDR3 regions from DNA. Under the source paper's analysis protocol: To compute T cell density, TCR beta template counts were normalized to usable DNA, which was estimated by amplifying housekeeping genes. Using the preseqR package, richness was estimated by extrapolating to 120,000 templates for tissue samples and 400,000 templates for PBMC samples. Clonality was defined as one minus Pielou's evenness. Differential abundance testing on productive amino-acid clonotypes, with a minimum total count of 5 and an alpha of 0.1, was used to identify tissue-enriched TCRs. The Jaccard Index and the Morisita Overlap Index were used to measure how much the repertoires overlapped between compartments. TCR beta CDR3s were clustered by GLIPH together with public tetramer-defined viral CDR3s, and at least three viral sequences plus V-gene enrichment were required for viral motifs. Entries here come from immuneACCESS through TCRdb and include only in-frame sequences with V and J called. Some clones fail to appear in such tables; in the studies checked, an unresolved V gene covers under half of the shortfall, and the cause of the remainder is unknown. The V and J calls and clone size are taken from that table; D and trimming were inferred from the DNA. Counted in this sample were tens of thousands of clones; 87% of them appeared once. The ten largest clones add up to about 16% of the sample.

Taken from cysteine to phenylalanine, the CDR3 has 15 residues. Only the CDR3 region is kept as DNA, spanning 45 bases read in frame from base 1. Trimmed from V: 5 bases; trimmed from J: 8 bases; junction bases lacking a gene match: 11. Taken from the germline V gene, the CDR1 and CDR2 loops are SGHRS and YFSETQ. The chain is assembled from TRBV5-1 and TRBJ1-4, with 8 bases matching TRBD1. The TCR comes from a man aged 40 to 70 with stage I squamous cell lung carcinoma. Sequencing used peripheral blood, obtained before any cancer treatment. CDR3 reads: CASRSPGQGTEKLFF. The DNA sequence reads TGCGCCAGCAGATCCCCCGGACAGGGTACCGAAAAACTGTTTTTT.